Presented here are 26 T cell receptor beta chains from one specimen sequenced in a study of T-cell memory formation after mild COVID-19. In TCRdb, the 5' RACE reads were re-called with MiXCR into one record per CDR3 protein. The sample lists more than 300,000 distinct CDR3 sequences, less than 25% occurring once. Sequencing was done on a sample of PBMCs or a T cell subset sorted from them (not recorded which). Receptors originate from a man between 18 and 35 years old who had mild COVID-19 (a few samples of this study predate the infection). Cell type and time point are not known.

This CDR3 is CASSGTSTDPSTYNHQWGTQYF. CDR3 DNA sequence: TGTGCCAGCAGCGGGACCTCGACGGATCCATCAACATACAATCATCAGTGGGGGACCCAGTACTTC. This rearrangement joins TRBV5-6 to TRBJ2-5; perhaps D is TRBD1 or TRBD2 (5 bases each). Germline V lookup: CDR1 SGHDT, CDR2 YYEEEE. CDR3 size: 22 residues. V was cut by 4 bases and J by 7 bases, with 41 bases left in between.

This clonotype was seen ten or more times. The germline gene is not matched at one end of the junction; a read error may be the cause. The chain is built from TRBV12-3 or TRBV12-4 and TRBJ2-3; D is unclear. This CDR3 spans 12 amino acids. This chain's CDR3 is CASSFDTDTQYF. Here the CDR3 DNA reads TGCGCCAGCAGCTTCGACACAGATACGCAGTATTTT.

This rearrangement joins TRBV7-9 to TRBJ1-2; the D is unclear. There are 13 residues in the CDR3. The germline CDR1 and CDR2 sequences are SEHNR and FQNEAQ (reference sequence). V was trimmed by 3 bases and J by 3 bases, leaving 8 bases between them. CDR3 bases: TGTGCCAGCAGCTTGGGTATGGACTATGGCTACACCTTC. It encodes CASSLGMDYGYTF.

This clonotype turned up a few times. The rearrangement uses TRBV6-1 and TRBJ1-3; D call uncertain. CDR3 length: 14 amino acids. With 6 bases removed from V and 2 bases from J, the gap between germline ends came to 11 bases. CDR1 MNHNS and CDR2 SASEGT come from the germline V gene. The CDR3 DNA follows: TGTGCCAGCAGGCTGACTCAGACTGGAAACACCATATATTTT. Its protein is CASRLTQTGNTIYF.

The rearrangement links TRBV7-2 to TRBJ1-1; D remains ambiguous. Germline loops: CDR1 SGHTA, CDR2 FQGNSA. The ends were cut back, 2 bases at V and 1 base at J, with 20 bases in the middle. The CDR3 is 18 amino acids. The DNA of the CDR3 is TGTGCCAGCAGCTTAACGATAGCTGGGGTCAGATCGAACACTGAAGCTTTCTTT. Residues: CASSLTIAGVRSNTEAFF.

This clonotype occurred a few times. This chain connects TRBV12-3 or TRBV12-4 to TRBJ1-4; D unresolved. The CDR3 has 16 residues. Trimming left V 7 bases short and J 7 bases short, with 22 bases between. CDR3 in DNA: TGTGCCAGCACAACGGCCCAGGCCGTCAGTGGTGAAAAACTGTTTTTT. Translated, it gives CASTTAQAVSGEKLFF.

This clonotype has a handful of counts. CDR3 nucleotides: TGTGCCAGCAGCTCGGCAGGGGGATCGGGCAATCAGCCCCAGCATTTT. It encodes CASSSAGGSGNQPQHF. This chain joins TRBV7-9 and TRBJ1-5; 7 nucleotides agree with TRBD1. This CDR3 has 16 amino acids. The germline V gene has CDR1 SEHNR and CDR2 FQNEAQ (reference sequence). Unmatched junction bases numbered 8, after V lost 4 bases and J lost 2 bases.

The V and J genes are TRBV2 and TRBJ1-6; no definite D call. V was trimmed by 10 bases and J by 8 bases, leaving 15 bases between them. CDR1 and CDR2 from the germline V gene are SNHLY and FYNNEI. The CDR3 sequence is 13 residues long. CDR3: CATIHSGDSPLHF. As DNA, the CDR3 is TGTGCCACTATCCACAGTGGTGATTCACCCCTCCACTTT.

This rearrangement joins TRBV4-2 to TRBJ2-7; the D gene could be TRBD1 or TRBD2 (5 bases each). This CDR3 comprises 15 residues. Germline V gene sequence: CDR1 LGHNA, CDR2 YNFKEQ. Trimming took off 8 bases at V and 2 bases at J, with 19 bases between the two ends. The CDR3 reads CASGPGPGTAYEQYV. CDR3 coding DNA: TGTGCCAGCGGCCCCGGGCCCGGGACCGCCTACGAGCAGTACGTC.

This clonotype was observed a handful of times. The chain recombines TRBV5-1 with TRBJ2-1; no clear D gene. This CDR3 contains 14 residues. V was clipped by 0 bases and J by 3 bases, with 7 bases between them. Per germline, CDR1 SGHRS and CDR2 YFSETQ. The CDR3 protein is CASSLESLYNEQFF. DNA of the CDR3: TGCGCCAGCAGCTTGGAAAGCCTCTACAATGAGCAGTTCTTC.

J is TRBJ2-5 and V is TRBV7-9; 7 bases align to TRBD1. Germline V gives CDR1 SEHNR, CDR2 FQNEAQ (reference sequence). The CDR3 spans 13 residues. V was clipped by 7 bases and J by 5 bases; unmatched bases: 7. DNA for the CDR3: TGTGCCAGCACCGAAAGCAGGGGGGAGACCCAGTACTTC. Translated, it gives CASTESRGETQYF.

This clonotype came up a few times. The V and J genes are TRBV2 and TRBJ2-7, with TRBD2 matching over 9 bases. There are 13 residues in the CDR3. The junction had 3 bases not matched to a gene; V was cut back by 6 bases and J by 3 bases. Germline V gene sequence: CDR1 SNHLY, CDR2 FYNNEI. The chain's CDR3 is CASSGGGVYEQYV. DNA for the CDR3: TGTGCCAGCAGCGGCGGGGGGGTCTACGAGCAGTACGTC.

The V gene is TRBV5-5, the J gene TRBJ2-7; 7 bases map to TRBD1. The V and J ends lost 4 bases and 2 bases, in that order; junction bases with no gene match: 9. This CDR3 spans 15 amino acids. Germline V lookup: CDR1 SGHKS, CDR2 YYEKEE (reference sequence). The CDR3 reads CASSPPYRGAYEQYF. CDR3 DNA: TGTGCCAGCAGCCCGCCCTACAGGGGTGCCTACGAGCAGTACTTC. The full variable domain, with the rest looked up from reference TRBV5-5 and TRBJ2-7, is DAGVTQSPTHLIKTRGQQVTLRCSPISGHKSVSWYQQVLGQGPQFIFQYYEKEERGRGNFPDRFSARQFPNYSSELNVNALLLGDSALYLCASSPPYRGAYEQYFGPGTRLTVT.

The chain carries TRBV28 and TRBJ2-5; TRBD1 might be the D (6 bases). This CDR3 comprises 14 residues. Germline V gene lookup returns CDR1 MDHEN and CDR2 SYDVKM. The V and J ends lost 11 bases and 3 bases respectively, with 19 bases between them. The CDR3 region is CASAEGGRKETQYF. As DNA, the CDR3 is TGTGCCTCAGCAGAAGGGGGACGCAAAGAGACCCAGTACTTC.

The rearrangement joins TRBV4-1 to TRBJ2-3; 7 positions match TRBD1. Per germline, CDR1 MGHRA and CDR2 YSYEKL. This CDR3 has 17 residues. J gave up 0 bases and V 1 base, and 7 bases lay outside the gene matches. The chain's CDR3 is CASSQGGTVASTDTQYF. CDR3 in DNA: TGCGCCAGCAGCCAAGGAGGGACAGTCGCTAGCACAGATACGCAGTATTTT.

CDR3 protein: CASRLTGTYEQYV. The DNA for the CDR3 is TGTGCCAGCAGATTGACAGGGACCTACGAGCAGTACGTC. This chain connects TRBV7-2 to TRBJ2-7; 7 bases are a match to TRBD1. Germline values: CDR1 SGHTA, CDR2 FQGNSA. CDR3 length: 13 amino acids. V was clipped by 6 bases and J by 2 bases; unmatched bases: 4.

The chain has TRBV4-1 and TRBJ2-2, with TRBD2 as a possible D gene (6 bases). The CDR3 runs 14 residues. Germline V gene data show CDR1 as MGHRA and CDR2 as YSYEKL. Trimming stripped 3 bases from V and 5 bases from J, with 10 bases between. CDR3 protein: CASSHTSTTGELFF. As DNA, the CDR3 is TGCGCCAGCAGCCACACTAGCACTACCGGGGAGCTGTTTTTT.

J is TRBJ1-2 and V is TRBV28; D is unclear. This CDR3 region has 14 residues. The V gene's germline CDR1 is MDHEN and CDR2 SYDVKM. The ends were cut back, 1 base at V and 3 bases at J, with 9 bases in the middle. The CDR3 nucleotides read TGTGCCAGCAGTTTATCGGGGAGGGACTATGGCTACACCTTC. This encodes CASSLSGRDYGYTF.

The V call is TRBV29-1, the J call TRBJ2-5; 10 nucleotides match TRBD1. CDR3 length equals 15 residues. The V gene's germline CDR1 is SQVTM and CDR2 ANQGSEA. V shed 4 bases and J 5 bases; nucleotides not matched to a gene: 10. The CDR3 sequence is CSVVNLDRGSETQYF. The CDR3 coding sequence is TGCAGCGTTGTCAACCTGGACAGGGGGTCCGAGACCCAGTACTTC. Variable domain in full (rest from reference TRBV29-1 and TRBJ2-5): SAVISQKPSRDICQRGTSLTIQCQVDSQVTMMFWYRQQPGQSLTLIATANQGSEATYESGFVIDKFPISRPNLTFSTLTVSNMSPEDSSIYLCSVVNLDRGSETQYFGPGTRLLVL.

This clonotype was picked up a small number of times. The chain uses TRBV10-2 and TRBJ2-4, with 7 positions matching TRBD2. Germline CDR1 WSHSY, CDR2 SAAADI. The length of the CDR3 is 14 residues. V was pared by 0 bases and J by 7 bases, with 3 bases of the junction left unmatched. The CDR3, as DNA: TGCGCCAGCAGTGAGTCGTGGACTAGGAACATTCAGTACTTC. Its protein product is CASSESWTRNIQYF.

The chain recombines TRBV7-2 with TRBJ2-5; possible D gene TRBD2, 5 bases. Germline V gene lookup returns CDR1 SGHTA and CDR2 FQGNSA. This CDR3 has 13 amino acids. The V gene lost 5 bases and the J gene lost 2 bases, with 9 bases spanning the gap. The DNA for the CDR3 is TGTGCCAGCAGCCGACGAGGGCAAGAGACCCAGTACTTC. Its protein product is CASSRRGQETQYF. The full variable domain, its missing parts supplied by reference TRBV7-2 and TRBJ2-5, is GAGVSQSPSNKVTEKGKDVELRCDPISGHTALYWYRQSLGQGLEFLIYFQGNSAPDKSGLPSDRFSAERTGGSVSTLTIQRTQQEDSAVYLCASSRRGQETQYFGPGTRLLVL.

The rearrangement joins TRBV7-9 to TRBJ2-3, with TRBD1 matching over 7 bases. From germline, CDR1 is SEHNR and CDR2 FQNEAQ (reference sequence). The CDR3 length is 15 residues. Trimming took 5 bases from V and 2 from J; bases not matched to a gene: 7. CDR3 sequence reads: CASSPGQIFTDTQYF. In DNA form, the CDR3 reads TGTGCCAGCAGCCCGGGACAGATCTTCACAGATACGCAGTATTTT.

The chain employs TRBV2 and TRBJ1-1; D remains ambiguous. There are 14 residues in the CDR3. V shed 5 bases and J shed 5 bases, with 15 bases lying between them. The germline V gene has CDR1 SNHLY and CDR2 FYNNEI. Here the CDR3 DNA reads TGTGCCAGCAGTACAGTACGTGGCAGGACTGAAGCTTTCTTT. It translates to CASSTVRGRTEAFF.

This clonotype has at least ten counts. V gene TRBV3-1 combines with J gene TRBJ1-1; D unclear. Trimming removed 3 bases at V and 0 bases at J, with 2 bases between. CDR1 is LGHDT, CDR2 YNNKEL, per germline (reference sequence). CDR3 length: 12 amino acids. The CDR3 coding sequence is TGTGCCAGCAGCCACATGAACACTGAAGCTTTCTTT. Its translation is CASSHMNTEAFF.

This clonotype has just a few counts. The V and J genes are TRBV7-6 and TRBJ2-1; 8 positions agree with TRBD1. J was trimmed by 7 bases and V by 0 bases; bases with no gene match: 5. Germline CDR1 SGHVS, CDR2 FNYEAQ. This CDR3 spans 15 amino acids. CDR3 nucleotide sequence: TGTGCCAGCAGCTTAGCGGACAGGGTGACTAATGAGCAGTTCTTC. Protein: CASSLADRVTNEQFF.

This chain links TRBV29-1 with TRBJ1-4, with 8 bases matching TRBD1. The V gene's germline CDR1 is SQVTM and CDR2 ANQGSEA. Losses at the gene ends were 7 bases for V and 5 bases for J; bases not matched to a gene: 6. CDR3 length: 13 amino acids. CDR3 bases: TGCAGCGGGGGACAGGCGAGAAATGAAAAACTGTTTTTT. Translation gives CSGGQARNEKLFF.